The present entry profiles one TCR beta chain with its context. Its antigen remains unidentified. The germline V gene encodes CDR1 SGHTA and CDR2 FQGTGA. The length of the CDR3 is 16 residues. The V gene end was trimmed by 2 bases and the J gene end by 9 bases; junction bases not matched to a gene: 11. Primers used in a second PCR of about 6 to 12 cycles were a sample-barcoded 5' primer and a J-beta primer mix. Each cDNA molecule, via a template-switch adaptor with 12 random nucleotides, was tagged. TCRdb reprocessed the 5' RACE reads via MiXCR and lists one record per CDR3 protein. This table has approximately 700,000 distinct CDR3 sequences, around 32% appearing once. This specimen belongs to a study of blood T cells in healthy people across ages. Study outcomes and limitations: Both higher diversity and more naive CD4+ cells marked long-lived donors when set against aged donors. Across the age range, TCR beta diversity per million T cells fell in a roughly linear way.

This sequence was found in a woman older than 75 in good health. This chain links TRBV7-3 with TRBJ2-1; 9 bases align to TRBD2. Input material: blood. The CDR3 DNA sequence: TGTGCCAGCAGCTTATTGGCTAGCGGGACCGGAGGTGAGCAGTTCTTC. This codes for CASSLLASGTGGEQFF.